A single T cell receptor beta chain is shown here with its context. The second PCR ran roughly 6 to 12 cycles with a sample-barcoded 5' primer and J-beta primers. Through a template-switch adaptor with 12 random nucleotides, each cDNA molecule received a tag. TCRdb re-derived calls from the 5' RACE reads in MiXCR, one entry per CDR3 protein. The sample yields 1.5 million to 2 million distinct CDR3 sequences, about 30% seen once. The CDR3 covers 14 residues. With V trimmed by 6 bases and J by 2 bases, 4 bases remained unmatched. This sample was included in a study of blood T cells in healthy people across ages.

The TCR was taken from a young woman in good health. The V call is TRBV12-3 or TRBV12-4, the J call TRBJ2-1, with TRBD1 identical over 7 bases. Input material: blood. The CDR3 is CASRNRGPYNEQFF. The CDR3 region has the DNA TGTGCCAGCAGAAACAGGGGTCCCTACAATGAGCAGTTCTTC.